This TCR beta chain stems from a study of blood T cell repertoires in COVID-19. Looking at the study overall: COVID-19 samples from acute and convalescent phases originated in the United States, Italy and Spain.

The authors' processing: From reference gene primer amplification, estimates of nucleated cell counts were derived. Data came from immunoSEQ multiplex PCR; TCRdb stores just in-frame clones and leaves some out. The DNA was the basis for D and trimming; V, J and clone size are from that table. The table includes 150,000 to 180,000 clones, around 78% detected once. The table lists this clone with a count of one. The source is an elderly man with acute or convalescent COVID-19. What was sequenced was peripheral blood.

CDR3: CASSPRDTDTQYF. The CDR3 bases are TGTGCCAGCTCACCACGAGACACAGATACGCAGTATTTT. V usage is TRBV18 and J usage is TRBJ2-3; D gene unclear. The CDR3 sequence is 13 residues long. Germline V gene lookup returns CDR1 KGHSH and CDR2 LQKENI. The V end lost 1 base, the J end lost 2 bases, and 4 bases lay between the germline ends.